This TCR beta chain was recovered during a study of regulatory T cells in long-lasting Graves disease. Study at large: Persistent cases took antithyroid drugs over 5 years and stayed TSH receptor antibody positive. Study-level points and caveats: Accuracy was possibly reduced by small sample size. Newly diagnosed patients shared about 950 public clonotypes; persistent patients shared around 2,500.

On this clonotype: Its antigen remains unknown.

The TCR beta library used iRepertoire HTBI primers with Arm-PCR amplification of CDR3. TCRdb ran MiXCR on the multiplex PCR reads and lists one entry per CDR3 protein. The sample includes 300,000 or so distinct CDR3 sequences, 15% to 20% of them seen just once. Between the trimmed V and J ends, which lost 0 bases and 3 bases, there was a span of 11 bases. The length of the CDR3 is 15 residues. Germline values: CDR1 SGHAT, CDR2 FQNNGV. Time point indicated: persistent/refractory GD, antithyroid drugs over 5 years with positive TRAb. Extracted PBMC RNA gave rise to the TCR library. The sequence derives from a female donor with Graves disease. Sequencing used peripheral blood mononuclear cells (PBMCs), obtained when the disease was refractory, from a patient treated with antithyroid drugs. The chain joins TRBV11-2 to TRBJ1-2; no clear D. This chain's CDR3 is CASSLEGSPYYGYTF. Here the CDR3 DNA reads TGTGCCAGCAGCTTAGAAGGCAGCCCGTACTATGGCTACACCTTC.